This TCR beta chain was sequenced during a study of shared clonotypes between healthy human individuals. Across the study: Serving as donors were a couple of women and three men, whose ages spanned 18 to 49.

Broader study findings: The expectation was that sequencing depth would affect clonotype sharing among donors.

Details on this clone: The target antigen is unknown.

Methods used by the authors: Junction-only immunoSEQ sequences carried no quality scores, so filtering differed. TCRdb's table, derived via immunoSEQ multiplex PCR, lists solely in-frame clones and lacks some. V and J calls and clone size are those listed in that table; D and trimming were worked out from the DNA. Of over 2 million clones in the sample, 95% were seen once. Sequencing was done on a sample of naive CD4+ T cells sorted from blood. Subset noted: CD45RA+ positively selected. The receptor comes from a man aged 18 to 30 in good health.

The CDR3 region has the DNA TGTGCCAGCAGCTGGAATATAGGGCAGCCCCAGCATTTT. Residues: CASSWNIGQPQHF. V usage is TRBV5-8 and J usage is TRBJ1-5; D ambiguous. The CDR3 has 13 amino acids. V lost 3 bases to trimming and J lost 7 bases, with 11 bases between them. Germline V gene data show CDR1 as SGHTS and CDR2 as YDEGEE.